This T cell receptor beta chain appears in the sequencing data of a study of T cell responses to AZD1222 COVID-19 vaccine. Study-level results: Baseline antibody screening turned up just a handful of seropositive AZD1222 recipients. Repertoires were collected only later (after the peak T cell response had occurred). Clonal diversity may have been underestimated in mostly white British donors.

The germline CDR1 and CDR2 sequences are SEHNR and FQNEAQ (reference sequence). The CDR3 has 16 amino acids. V was pared by 4 bases and J by 3 bases, with 10 bases of the junction left unmatched. Of note for this clone: Its specificity is unknown.

Profiled with immunoSEQ multiplex PCR; TCRdb holds only in-frame clones, not every one. The sample records roughly 96,000 clones, 70% to 90% being singletons. Material: peripheral blood, obtained on day 0 of AZD1222 vaccination. The sequence came from an adult in good health. This rearrangement joins TRBV7-9 to TRBJ1-2; 8 positions match TRBD1. In DNA form, the CDR3 reads TGTGCCAGCAGCTCAAGCCGGACAGGGACCCACTATGGCTACACCTTC. Translation gives CASSSSRTGTHYGYTF.